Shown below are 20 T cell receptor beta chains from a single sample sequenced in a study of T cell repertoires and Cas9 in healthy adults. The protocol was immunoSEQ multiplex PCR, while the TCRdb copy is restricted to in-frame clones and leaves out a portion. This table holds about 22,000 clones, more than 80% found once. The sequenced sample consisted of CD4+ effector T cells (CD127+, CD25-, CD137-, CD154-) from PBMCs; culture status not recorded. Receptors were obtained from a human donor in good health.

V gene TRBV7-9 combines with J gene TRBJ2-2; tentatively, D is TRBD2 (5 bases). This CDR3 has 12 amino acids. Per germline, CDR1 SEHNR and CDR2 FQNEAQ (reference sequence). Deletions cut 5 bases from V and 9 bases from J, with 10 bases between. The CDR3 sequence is CASSPPGWELFF. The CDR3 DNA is TGTGCCAGCAGCCCCCCGGGGTGGGAGCTGTTTTTT.

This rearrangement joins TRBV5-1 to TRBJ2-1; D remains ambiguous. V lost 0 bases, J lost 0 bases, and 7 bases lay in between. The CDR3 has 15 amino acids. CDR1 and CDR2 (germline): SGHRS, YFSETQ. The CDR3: CASSLGASSYNEQFF. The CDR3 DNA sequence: TGCGCCAGCAGCTTGGGGGCTAGCTCCTACAATGAGCAGTTCTTC. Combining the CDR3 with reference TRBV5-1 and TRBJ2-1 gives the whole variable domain KAGVTQTPRYLIKTRGQQVTLSCSPISGHRSVSWYQQTPGQGLQFLFEYFSETQRNKGNFPGRFSGRQFSNSRSEMNVSTLELGDSALYLCASSLGASSYNEQFFGPGTRLTVL.

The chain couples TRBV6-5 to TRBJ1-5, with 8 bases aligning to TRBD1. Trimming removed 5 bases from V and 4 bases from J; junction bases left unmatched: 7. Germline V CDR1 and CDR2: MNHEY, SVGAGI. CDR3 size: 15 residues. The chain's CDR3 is CASSQPGQANQPQHF. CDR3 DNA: TGTGCCAGCAGTCAACCGGGACAGGCAAATCAGCCCCAGCATTTT.

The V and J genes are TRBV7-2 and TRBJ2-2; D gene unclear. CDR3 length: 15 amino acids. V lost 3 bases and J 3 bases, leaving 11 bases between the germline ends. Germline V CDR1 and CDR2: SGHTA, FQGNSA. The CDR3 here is CASSLGSHYTGELFF. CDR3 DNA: TGTGCCAGCAGCTTGGGCAGCCACTACACCGGGGAGCTGTTTTTT. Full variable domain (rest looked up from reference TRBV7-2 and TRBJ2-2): GAGVSQSPSNKVTEKGKDVELRCDPISGHTALYWYRQSLGQGLEFLIYFQGNSAPDKSGLPSDRFSAERTGGSVSTLTIQRTQQEDSAVYLCASSLGSHYTGELFFGEGSRLTVL.

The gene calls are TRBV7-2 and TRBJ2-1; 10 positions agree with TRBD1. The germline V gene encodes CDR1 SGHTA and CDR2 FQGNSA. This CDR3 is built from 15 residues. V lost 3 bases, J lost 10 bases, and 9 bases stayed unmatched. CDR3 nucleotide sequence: TGTGCCAGCAGCTTGGGACAGGGGAGTCGTGGGGAGCAGTTCTTC. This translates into CASSLGQGSRGEQFF.

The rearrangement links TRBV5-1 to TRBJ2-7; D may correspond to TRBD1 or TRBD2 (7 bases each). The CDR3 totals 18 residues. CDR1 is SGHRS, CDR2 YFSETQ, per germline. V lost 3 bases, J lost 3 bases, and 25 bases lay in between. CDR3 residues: CASSSNQAGTAGNYEQYF. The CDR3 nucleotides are TGCGCCAGCAGCTCTAACCAAGCCGGGACAGCGGGGAACTACGAGCAGTACTTC.

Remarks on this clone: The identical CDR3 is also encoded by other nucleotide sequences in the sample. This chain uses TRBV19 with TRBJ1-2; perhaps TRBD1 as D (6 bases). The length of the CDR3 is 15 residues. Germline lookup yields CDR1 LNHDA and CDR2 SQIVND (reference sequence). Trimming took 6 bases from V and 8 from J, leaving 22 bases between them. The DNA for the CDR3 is TGTGCCAGTAGGAAGGTGGGGACAAAGGTACACGGCTACACCTTC. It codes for CASRKVGTKVHGYTF.

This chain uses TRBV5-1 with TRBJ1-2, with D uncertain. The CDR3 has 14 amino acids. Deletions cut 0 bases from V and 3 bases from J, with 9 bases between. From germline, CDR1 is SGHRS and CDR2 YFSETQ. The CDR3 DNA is TGCGCCAGCAGCTTGGATGTCCCGGACTATGGCTACACCTTC. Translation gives CASSLDVPDYGYTF.

The CDR3 nucleotides read TGTGCCAGCAGCCACGGGACAGGGGGAAGTGATACGCAGTATTTT. This translates into CASSHGTGGSDTQYF. This rearrangement joins TRBV7-2 to TRBJ2-3; 11 bases match TRBD1. The V segment lost 5 bases and the J segment 6 bases; nucleotides outside the gene matches: 7. The CDR3 spans 15 residues. CDR1 SGHTA and CDR2 FQGNSA come from the germline V gene.

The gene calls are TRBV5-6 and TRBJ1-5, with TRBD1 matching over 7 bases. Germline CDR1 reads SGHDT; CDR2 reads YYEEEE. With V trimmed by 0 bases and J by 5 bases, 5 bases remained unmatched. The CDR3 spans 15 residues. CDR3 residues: CASSLADRAHQPQHF. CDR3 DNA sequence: TGTGCCAGCAGCTTGGCCGACAGGGCCCATCAGCCCCAGCATTTT.

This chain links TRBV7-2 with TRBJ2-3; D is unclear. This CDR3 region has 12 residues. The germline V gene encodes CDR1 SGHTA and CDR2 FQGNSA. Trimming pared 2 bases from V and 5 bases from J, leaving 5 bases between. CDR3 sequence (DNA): TGTGCCAGCAGCTTAACCCAAGATACGCAGTATTTT. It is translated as CASSLTQDTQYF.

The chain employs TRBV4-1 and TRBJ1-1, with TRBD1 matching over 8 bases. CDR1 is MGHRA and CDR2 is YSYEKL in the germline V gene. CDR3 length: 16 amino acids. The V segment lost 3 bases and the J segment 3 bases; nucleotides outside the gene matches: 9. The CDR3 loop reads CASSHRRDRRDTEAFF. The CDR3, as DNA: TGCGCCAGCAGCCATCGACGGGACAGGAGGGACACTGAAGCTTTCTTT.

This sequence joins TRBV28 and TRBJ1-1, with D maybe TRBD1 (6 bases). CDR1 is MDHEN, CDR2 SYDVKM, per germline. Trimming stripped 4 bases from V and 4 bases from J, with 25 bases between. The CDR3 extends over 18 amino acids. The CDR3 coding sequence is TGTGCCAGCAGTTCACCCCAGGGGAATCGCGTTCTCTTCACTGAAGCTTTCTTT. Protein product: CASSSPQGNRVLFTEAFF. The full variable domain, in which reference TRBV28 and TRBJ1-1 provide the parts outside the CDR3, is DVKVTQSSRYLVKRTGEKVFLECVQDMDHENMFWYRQDPGLGLRLIYFSYDVKMKEKGDIPEGYSVSREKKERFSLILESASTNQTSMYLCASSSPQGNRVLFTEAFFGQGTRLTVV.

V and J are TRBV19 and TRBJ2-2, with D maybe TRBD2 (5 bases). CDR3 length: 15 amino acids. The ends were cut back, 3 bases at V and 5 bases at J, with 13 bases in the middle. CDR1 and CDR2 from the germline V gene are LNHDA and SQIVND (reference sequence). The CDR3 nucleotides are TGTGCCAGTAGTATCCTAGCTCGCGAGACCGGGGAGCTGTTTTTT. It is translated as CASSILARETGELFF.

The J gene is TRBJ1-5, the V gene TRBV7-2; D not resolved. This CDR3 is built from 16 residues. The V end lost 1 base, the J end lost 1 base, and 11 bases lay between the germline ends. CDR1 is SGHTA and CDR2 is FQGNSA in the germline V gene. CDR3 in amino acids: CASSLVSGKSNQPQHF. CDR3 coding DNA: TGTGCCAGCAGCTTAGTATCAGGTAAAAGCAATCAGCCCCAGCATTTT. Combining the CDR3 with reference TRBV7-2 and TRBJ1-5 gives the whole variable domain GAGVSQSPSNKVTEKGKDVELRCDPISGHTALYWYRQSLGQGLEFLIYFQGNSAPDKSGLPSDRFSAERTGGSVSTLTIQRTQQEDSAVYLCASSLVSGKSNQPQHFGDGTRLSIL.

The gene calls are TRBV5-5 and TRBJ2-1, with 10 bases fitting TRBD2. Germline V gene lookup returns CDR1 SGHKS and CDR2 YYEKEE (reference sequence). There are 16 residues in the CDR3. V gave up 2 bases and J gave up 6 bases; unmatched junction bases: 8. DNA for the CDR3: TGTGCCAGCAGCTTTTCTTGGGCTAGCGGGAGCAATGAGCAGTTCTTC. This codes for CASSFSWASGSNEQFF.

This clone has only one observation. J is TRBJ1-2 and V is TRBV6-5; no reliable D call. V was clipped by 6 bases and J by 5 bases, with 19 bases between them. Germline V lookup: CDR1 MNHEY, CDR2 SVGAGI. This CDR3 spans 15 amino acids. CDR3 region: CASRQDQRAWYGYTF. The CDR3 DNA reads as TGTGCCAGCAGACAAGACCAGAGGGCGTGGTATGGCTACACCTTC.

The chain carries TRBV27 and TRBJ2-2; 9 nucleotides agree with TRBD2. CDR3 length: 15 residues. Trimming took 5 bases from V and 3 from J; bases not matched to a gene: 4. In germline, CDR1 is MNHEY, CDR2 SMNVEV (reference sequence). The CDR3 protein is CASSLERGDTGELFF. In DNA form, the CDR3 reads TGTGCCAGCAGTCTGGAGCGGGGGGACACCGGGGAGCTGTTTTTT.

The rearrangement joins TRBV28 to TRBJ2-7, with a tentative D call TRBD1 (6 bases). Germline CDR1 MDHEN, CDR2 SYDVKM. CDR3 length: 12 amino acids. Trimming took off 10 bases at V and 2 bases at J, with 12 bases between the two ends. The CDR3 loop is CATQGLPYEQYF. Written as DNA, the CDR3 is TGTGCCACCCAGGGGCTTCCCTACGAGCAGTACTTC.

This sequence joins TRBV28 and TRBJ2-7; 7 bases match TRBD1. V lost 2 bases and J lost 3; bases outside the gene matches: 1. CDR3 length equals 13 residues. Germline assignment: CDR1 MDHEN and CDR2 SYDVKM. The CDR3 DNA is TGTGCCAGCAGTTTAGCAGGGGGCTACGAGCAGTACTTC. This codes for CASSLAGGYEQYF.